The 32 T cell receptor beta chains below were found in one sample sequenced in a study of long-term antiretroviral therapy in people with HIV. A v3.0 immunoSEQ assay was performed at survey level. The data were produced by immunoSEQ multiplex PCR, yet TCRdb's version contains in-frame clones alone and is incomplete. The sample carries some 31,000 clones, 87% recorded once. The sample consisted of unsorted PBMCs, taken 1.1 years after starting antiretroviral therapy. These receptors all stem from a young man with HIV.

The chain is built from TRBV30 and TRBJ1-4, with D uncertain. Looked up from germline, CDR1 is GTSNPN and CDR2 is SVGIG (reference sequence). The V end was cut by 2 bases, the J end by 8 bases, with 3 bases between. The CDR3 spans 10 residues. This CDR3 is CAWSREKLFF. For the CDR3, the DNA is TGTGCCTGGAGTAGGGAAAAACTGTTTTTT.

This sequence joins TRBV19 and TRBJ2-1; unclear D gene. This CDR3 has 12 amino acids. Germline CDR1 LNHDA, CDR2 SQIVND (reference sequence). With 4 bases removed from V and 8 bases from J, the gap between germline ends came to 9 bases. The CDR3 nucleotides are TGTGCCAGTAGTACTTCAGTCCATGAGCAGTTCTTC. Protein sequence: CASSTSVHEQFF.

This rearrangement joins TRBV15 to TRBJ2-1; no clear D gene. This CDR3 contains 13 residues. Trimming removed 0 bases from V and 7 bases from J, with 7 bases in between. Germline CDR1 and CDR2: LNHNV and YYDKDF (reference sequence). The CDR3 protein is CATSRDPLNEQFF. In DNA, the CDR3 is TGTGCCACCAGCAGAGACCCCCTGAATGAGCAGTTCTTC.

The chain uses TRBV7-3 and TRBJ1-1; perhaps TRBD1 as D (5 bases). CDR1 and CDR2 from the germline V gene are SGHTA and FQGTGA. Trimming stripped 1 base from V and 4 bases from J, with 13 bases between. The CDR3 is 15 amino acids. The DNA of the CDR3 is TGTGCCAGCAGCTTAAATGGGGCAGGGCCCACTGAAGCTTTCTTT. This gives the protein CASSLNGAGPTEAFF.

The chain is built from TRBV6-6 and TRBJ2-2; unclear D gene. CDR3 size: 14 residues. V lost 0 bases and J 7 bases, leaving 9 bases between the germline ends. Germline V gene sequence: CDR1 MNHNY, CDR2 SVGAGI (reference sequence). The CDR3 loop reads CASSYSDPGGELFF. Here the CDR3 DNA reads TGTGCCAGCAGTTACTCTGACCCGGGCGGGGAGCTGTTTTTT.

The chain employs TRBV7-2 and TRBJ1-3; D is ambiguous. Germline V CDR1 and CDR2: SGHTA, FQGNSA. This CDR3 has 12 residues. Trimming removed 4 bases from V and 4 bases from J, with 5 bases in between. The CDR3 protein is CASSSYGNTIYF. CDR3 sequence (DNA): TGTGCCAGCAGCTCTTACGGAAACACCATATATTTT.

The CDR3 here is CASSLGSRAGSYNSPLHF. In nucleotides, the CDR3 is TGTGCCAGCAGCTTAGGTTCCAGGGCAGGTTCCTATAATTCACCCCTCCACTTT. The chain has TRBV11-3 and TRBJ1-6; weak D call: TRBD1 (5 bases). V was trimmed by 1 base and J by 1 base, leaving 14 bases between them. CDR1 and CDR2 from the germline V gene are SGHNT and YENEEA. The CDR3 totals 18 residues.

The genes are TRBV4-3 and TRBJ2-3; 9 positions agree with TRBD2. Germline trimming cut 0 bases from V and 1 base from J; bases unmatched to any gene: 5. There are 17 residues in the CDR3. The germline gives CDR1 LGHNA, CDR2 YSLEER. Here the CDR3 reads CASSQDSRTSGTDTQYF. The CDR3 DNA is TGCGCCAGCAGCCAAGATTCGAGGACTAGCGGCACAGATACGCAGTATTTT.

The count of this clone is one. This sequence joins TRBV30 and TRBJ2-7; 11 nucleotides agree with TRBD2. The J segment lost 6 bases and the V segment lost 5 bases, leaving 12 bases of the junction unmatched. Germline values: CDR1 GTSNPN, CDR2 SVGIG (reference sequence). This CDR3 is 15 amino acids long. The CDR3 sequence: CAWAGLAGSYSEQYF. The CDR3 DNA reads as TGTGCCTGGGCCGGACTAGCGGGCTCATACTCCGAGCAGTACTTC.

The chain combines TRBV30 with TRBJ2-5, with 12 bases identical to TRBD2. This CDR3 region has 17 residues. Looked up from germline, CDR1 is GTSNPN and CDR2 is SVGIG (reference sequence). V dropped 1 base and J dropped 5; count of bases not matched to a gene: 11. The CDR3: CAWSELAGGPGRETQYF. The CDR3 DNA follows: TGTGCCTGGAGTGAGCTAGCGGGAGGGCCGGGTCGGGAGACCCAGTACTTC.

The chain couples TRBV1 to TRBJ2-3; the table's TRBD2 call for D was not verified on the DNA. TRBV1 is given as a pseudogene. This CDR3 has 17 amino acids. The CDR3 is CTSRGLAGARGTDTQYF. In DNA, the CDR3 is TGCACCAGCAGGGGACTAGCGGGAGCCCGCGGCACAGATACGCAGTATTTT.

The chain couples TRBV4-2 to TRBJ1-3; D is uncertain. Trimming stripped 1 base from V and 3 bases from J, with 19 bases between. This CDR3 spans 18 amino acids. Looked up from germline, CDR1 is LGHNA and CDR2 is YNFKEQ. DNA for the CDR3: TGTGCCAGCAGCCAAGGCTTCTTGGCAGTATCGGGTGGAAACACCATATATTTT. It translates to CASSQGFLAVSGGNTIYF.

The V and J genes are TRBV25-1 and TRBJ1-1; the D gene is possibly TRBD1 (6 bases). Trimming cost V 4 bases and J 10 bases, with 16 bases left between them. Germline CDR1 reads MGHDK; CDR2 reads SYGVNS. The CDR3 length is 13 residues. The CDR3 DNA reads TGTGCCAGCAGTGGCCTACAGGGTAACTTAGCTTTCTTT. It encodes CASSGLQGNLAFF.

CDR3 coding DNA: TGTGCCAGCTCACCATTCGGGGCTTCGGACACTGAAGCTTTCTTT. Its translation is CASSPFGASDTEAFF. The chain combines TRBV18 with TRBJ1-1; D is possibly TRBD1 (5 bases). From germline, CDR1 is KGHSH and CDR2 LQKENI. This CDR3 is built from 15 residues. With 2 bases removed from V and 3 bases from J, the gap between germline ends came to 13 bases. The entire variable domain, with the rest obtained from reference TRBV18 and TRBJ1-1, is as follows: NAGVMQNPRHLVRRRGQEARLRCSPMKGHSHVYWYRQLPEEGLKFMVYLQKENIIDESGMPKERFSAEFPKEGPSILRIQQVVRGDSAAYFCASSPFGASDTEAFFGQGTRLTVV.

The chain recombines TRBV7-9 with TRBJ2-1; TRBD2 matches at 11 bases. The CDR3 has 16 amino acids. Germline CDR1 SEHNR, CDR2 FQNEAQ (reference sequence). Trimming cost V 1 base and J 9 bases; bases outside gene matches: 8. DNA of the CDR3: TGTGCCAGCAGCTTAGGTGTTAGCGGGGGGGCCGGTGAGCAGTTCTTC. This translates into CASSLGVSGGAGEQFF. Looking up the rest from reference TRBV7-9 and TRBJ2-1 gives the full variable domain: DTGVSQNPRHKITKRGQNVTFRCDPISEHNRLYWYRQTLGQGPEFLTYFQNEAQLEKSRLLSDRFSAERPKGSFSTLEIQRTEQGDSAMYLCASSLGVSGGAGEQFFGPGTRLTVL.

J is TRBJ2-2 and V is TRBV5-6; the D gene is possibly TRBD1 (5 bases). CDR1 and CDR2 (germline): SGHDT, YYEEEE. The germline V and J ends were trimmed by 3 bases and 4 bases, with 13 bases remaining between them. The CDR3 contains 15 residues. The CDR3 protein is CASSSRVIGTGELFF. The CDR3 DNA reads TGTGCCAGCAGCTCCAGGGTGATCGGCACCGGGGAGCTGTTTTTT.

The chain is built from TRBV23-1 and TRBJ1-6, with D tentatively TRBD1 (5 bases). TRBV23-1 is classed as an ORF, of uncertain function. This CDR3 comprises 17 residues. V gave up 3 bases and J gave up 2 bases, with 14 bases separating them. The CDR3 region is CASSQPSGPAYNSPLHF. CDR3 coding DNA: TGCGCCAGCAGTCAGCCCTCAGGGCCGGCCTATAATTCACCCCTCCACTTT.

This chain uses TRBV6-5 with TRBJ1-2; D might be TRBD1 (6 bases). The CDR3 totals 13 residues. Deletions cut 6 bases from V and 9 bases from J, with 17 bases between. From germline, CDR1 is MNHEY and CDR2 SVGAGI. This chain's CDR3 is CASSDRSLGSYTF. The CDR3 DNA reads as TGTGCCAGCAGCGACAGGAGTCTAGGGAGCTACACCTTC.

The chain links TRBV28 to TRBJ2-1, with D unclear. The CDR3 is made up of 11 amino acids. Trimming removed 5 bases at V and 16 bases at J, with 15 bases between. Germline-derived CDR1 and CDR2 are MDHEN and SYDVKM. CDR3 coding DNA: TGTGCCAGCAGTACGAGACTGGCAGTTTTCTTC. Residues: CASSTRLAVFF.

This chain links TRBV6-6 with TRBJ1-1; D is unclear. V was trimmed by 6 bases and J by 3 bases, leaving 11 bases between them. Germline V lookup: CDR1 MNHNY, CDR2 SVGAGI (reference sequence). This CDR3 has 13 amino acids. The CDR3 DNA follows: TGTGCCAGCAGGGACCCCCCTGACACTGAAGCTTTCTTT. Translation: CASRDPPDTEAFF.

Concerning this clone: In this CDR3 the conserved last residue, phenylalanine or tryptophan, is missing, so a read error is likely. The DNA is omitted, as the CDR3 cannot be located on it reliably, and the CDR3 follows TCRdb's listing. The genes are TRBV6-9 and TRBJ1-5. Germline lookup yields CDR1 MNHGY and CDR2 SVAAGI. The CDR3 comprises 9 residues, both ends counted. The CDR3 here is CASSYSSGR.

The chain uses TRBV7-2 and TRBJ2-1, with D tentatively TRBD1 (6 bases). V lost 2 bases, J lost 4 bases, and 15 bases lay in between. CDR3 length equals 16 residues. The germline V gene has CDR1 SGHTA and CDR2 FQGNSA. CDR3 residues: CASSLLGVGGYNEQFF. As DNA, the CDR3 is TGTGCCAGCAGCTTACTGGGGGTAGGGGGTTACAATGAGCAGTTCTTC.

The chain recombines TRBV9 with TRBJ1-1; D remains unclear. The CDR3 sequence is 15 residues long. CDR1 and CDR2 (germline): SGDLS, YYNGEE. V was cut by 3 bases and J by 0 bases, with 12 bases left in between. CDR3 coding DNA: TGTGCCAGCAGCGACCACAGAGAGATGAACACTGAAGCTTTCTTT. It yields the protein CASSDHREMNTEAFF.

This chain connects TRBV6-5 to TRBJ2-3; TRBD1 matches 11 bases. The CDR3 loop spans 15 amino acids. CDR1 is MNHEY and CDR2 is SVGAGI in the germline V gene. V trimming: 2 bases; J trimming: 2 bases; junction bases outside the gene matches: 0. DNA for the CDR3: TGTGCCAGCAGTTACGGACAGGGGGCCACAGATACGCAGTATTTT. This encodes CASSYGQGATDTQYF.

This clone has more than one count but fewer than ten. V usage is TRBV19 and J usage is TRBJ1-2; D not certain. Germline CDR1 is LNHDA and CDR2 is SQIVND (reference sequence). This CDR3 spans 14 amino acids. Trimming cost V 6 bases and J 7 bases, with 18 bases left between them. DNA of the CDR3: TGTGCCAGTAGACAGACCGGGTCCTCCTTTGGCTACACCTTC. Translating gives CASRQTGSSFGYTF.

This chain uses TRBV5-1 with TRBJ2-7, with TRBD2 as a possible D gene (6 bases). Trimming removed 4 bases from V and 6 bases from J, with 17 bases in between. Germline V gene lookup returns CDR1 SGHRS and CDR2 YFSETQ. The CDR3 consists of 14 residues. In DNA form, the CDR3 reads TGCGCCAGCAGCGGGGACGGGTCGGAGGGCGAGCAGTACTTC. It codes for CASSGDGSEGEQYF.

This CDR3 is CAISGGSGGARSRLSSYNEQFF. CDR3 DNA: TGTGCCATCAGTGGTGGTAGCGGGGGGGCCCGGTCTCGTCTCAGCTCCTACAATGAGCAGTTCTTC. This chain connects TRBV10-3 to TRBJ2-1; 11 bases fit TRBD2. The CDR3 has 22 amino acids. The V and J ends lost 4 bases and 0 bases, in that order; junction bases with no gene match: 20. Germline loops: CDR1 ENHRY, CDR2 SYGVKD.

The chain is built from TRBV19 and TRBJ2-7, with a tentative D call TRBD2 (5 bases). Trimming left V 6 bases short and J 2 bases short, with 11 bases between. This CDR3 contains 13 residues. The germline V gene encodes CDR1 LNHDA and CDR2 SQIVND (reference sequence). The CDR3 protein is CASSSGEAYEQYF. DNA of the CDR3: TGTGCCAGTAGCAGCGGCGAGGCCTACGAGCAGTACTTC.

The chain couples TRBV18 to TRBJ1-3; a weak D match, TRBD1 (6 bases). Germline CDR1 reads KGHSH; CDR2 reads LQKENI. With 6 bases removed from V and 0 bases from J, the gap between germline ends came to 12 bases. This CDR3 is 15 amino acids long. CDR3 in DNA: TGTGCCAGCTCGCGACAGGAAAGCTCTGGAAACACCATATATTTT. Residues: CASSRQESSGNTIYF.

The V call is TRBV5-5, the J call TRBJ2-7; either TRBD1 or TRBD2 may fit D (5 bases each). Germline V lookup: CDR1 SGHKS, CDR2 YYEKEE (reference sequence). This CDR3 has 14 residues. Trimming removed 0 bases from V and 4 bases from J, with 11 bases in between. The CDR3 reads CASSLGGVSYEQYF. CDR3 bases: TGTGCCAGCAGCTTGGGAGGGGTTTCATACGAGCAGTACTTC.

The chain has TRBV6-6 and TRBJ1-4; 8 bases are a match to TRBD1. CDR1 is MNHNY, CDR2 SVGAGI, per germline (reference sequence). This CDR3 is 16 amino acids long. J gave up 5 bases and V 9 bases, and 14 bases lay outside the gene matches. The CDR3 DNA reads TGTGCCAGTGAGAGGAAAACAGGGGGACTAAATGAAAAACTGTTTTTT. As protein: CASERKTGGLNEKLFF.

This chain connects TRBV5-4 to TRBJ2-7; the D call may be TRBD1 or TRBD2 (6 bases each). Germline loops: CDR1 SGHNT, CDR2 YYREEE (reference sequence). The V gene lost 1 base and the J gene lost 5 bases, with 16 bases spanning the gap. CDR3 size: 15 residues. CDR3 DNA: TGTGCCAGCAGCTTGTTCGACGGGGGCTTCGACGAGCAGTACTTC. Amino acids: CASSLFDGGFDEQYF. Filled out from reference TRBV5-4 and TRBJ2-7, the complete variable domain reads ETGVTQSPTHLIKTRGQQVTLRCSSQSGHNTVSWYQQALGQGPQFIFQYYREEENGRGNFPPRFSGLQFPNYSSELNVNALELDDSALYLCASSLFDGGFDEQYFGPGTRLTVT.